This T cell receptor (beta chain) derives from a study of Ad26.COV2.S vaccination and SARS-CoV-2 variants. Study at large: Intramuscular Ad26.COV2.S doses were given once or twice, 56 days apart.

General study findings and limits: Similar non-spike TCR breadth was seen in vaccine and placebo recipients.

Germline CDR1 LNHDA, CDR2 SQIVND (reference sequence). The CDR3 runs 12 residues. The ends were cut back, 7 bases at V and 3 bases at J, with 7 bases in the middle. Treatment here: roughly 19 received Ad26.COV2.S at low or high dose, single or two shots; a few received placebo; per-sample allocation not given. All samples were drawn on day 63, counting from the first vaccine or placebo injection. This adult donor, from Boston, was 18-55 years old. To note about this clone: Its matching antigen is unknown.

Sequencing used immunoSEQ multiplex PCR; TCRdb keeps in-frame clones, though not all of them. This table has 300,000 to 350,000 clones, 88% appearing once. The receptor's source is a person aged 18-65 years who received the Ad26.COV2.S COVID-19 vaccine or a placebo. The sample was peripheral blood, taken in a trial of Ad26.COV2.S vaccine versus placebo. The chain recombines TRBV19 with TRBJ2-1; D is ambiguous. Here the CDR3 DNA reads TGTGCCAGTACCAGCTTCTACAATGAGCAGTTCTTC. Translated, it gives CASTSFYNEQFF.